These 4 T cell receptor beta chains were sequenced from one sample in a study of T cell responses to AZD1222 COVID-19 vaccine. Libraries were prepared by immunoSEQ multiplex PCR; TCRdb keeps only in-frame clonotypes and omits some of them. The sample lists about 120,000 clones, around 90% occurring once. This material consisted of peripheral blood, taken 28 days after the second dose of the MenACWY control vaccine. These receptors came from an adult who received the MenACWY meningococcal vaccine as a control.

The chain couples TRBV7-9 to TRBJ2-3; D is ambiguous. The CDR3 contains 12 residues. The V gene lost 1 base and the J gene lost 5 bases, with 4 bases spanning the gap. The germline V gene has CDR1 SEHNR and CDR2 FQNEAQ (reference sequence). The CDR3 is CASSLGRDTQYF. The CDR3 coding sequence is TGTGCCAGCAGCTTAGGAAGAGATACGCAGTATTTT.

V usage is TRBV2 and J usage is TRBJ2-7, with 11 bases aligning to TRBD1. The CDR3 is 15 amino acids. After removal of 8 bases from V and 4 bases from J, the junction contained 10 bases not matched to a gene. CDR1 and CDR2 (germline): SNHLY, FYNNEI. The CDR3 region has the DNA TGTGCCAGCCAACTGGGACAGGGGGAGACTTACGAGCAGTACTTC. Its translation: CASQLGQGETYEQYF.

This chain connects TRBV21-1 to TRBJ2-7; the tabulated D call, TRBD2, remains unverified against the DNA. TRBV21-1 is a recognized pseudogene. This CDR3 has 14 residues. CDR3 in amino acids: CASSKGGGRSEQYF. Written as DNA, the CDR3 is TGTGCCAGCAGCAAAGGAGGCGGGAGGTCCGAGCAGTACTTC.

The chain carries TRBV28 and TRBJ1-1, with TRBD1 as a possible D gene (5 bases). The germline V and J ends were trimmed by 6 bases and 5 bases, with 19 bases remaining between them. Germline assignment: CDR1 MDHEN and CDR2 SYDVKM. The CDR3 has 15 amino acids. The CDR3 here is CASRTNRGLVTEAFF. CDR3 sequence (DNA): TGTGCCAGCAGGACCAACCGGGGCCTGGTGACTGAAGCTTTCTTT.